Sequencing of this TCR beta chain was carried out in a study of blood T cell repertoires in COVID-19. Sequencing was performed with immunoSEQ multiplex PCR; in TCRdb, only in-frame clones are kept and a portion is missing. The repertoire has about 350,000 clones, about 88% of them found once; the top ten carry 2.5% to 3.5%. CDR1 and CDR2 (germline): MNHEY, SVGAGI. The length of the CDR3 is 13 residues. The ends were cut back, 5 bases at V and 1 base at J, with 6 bases in the middle. Symptom resolution, clearance, or two negative PCRs marked donors in Cohort 3 as recovered. V gene TRBV6-5 combines with J gene TRBJ1-3; D is ambiguous. The clonotype comes from a woman in her twenties or thirties who had recovered from COVID-19. Source material: PBMCs or T cells enriched from blood (not recorded which). The CDR3, as DNA: TGTGCCAGCAGTAGGGAGTCTGGAAACACCATATATTTT. Translated: CASSRESGNTIYF.